The next 8 T cell receptor beta chains were all read from a single sample in a study of blood T cell repertoires in COVID-19 (dated by TCRdb to about 2020). The library relied on the immunoSEQ multiplex PCR assay. In TCRdb, the immuneACCESS table is reduced to in-frame sequences with V and J assigned. These tables do not hold every clone; where another copy was compared, an unresolved V gene accounts for under half, and the others remain unexplained. The sample records 150,000 to 200,000 clones, roughly 73% of which are singletons. The ten largest make up under 3.5% of the sample. Sequenced sample: peripheral blood. All receptors derive from a woman over 75 with active or convalescent COVID-19.

The rearrangement uses TRBV5-1 and TRBJ2-3, with D tentatively TRBD2 (7 bases). The germline gives CDR1 SGHRS, CDR2 YFSETQ. The CDR3 totals 15 residues. Trimming shortened V by 2 bases and J by 4 bases, and 14 bases separated the two germline ends. CDR3: CASSLRGGVADTQYF. CDR3 sequence (DNA): TGCGCCAGCAGCTTAAGGGGGGGAGTGGCAGATACGCAGTATTTT.

This clone was picked up one time. This chain links TRBV5-6 with TRBJ2-5; TRBD2 matches 11 bases. CDR3 length: 16 residues. In germline, CDR1 is SGHDT, CDR2 YYEEEE. V lost 0 bases to trimming and J lost 5 bases; unmatched junction nucleotides: 6. The CDR3 DNA sequence: TGTGCCAGCAGCTTGGCACTAGCGGGGGCCGTGGAGACCCAGTACTTC. This translates into CASSLALAGAVETQYF.

This chain joins TRBV6-5 and TRBJ2-3; D perhaps matches TRBD1 (5 bases). Trimming pared 2 bases from V and 4 bases from J, leaving 10 bases between. Germline CDR1 MNHEY, CDR2 SVGAGI. The CDR3 is made up of 14 amino acids. The CDR3 sequence is CASSYGRDADTQYF. The CDR3, as DNA: TGTGCCAGCAGTTACGGCAGGGATGCAGATACGCAGTATTTT.

The V call is TRBV27, the J call TRBJ1-1; 10 bases fit TRBD1. The CDR3 contains 14 residues. CDR1 and CDR2 from the germline V gene are MNHEY and SMNVEV (reference sequence). V shed 7 bases, J shed 3 bases, and the junction held 5 bases outside the gene matches. In nucleotides, the CDR3 is TGTGCCAGCAAGACAGGGGGCATTGACACTGAAGCTTTCTTT. This codes for CASKTGGIDTEAFF.

The chain recombines TRBV5-1 with TRBJ2-1; 7 bases match TRBD1. This CDR3 region has 16 residues. Germline lookup yields CDR1 SGHRS and CDR2 YFSETQ. V shed 4 bases and J 8 bases; nucleotides not matched to a gene: 15. CDR3 residues: CASSISLTGLYDEQFF. The CDR3 bases are TGCGCCAGCAGCATAAGCCTGACAGGGCTGTACGATGAGCAGTTCTTC.

CDR3 amino acids: CASSEGGTGYGQFF. In DNA form, the CDR3 reads TGTGCCAGCAGTGAAGGTGGGACAGGGTATGGGCAGTTCTTC. The chain combines TRBV6-1 with TRBJ2-1, with 9 nucleotides matching TRBD1. This CDR3 comprises 14 residues. Germline values: CDR1 MNHNS, CDR2 SASEGT. J was trimmed by 12 bases and V by 1 base; bases with no gene match: 7.

The V and J genes are TRBV5-6 and TRBJ1-2, with 7 bases matching TRBD1. The CDR3 spans 18 residues. The junction had 26 bases not matched to a gene; V was cut back by 7 bases and J by 8 bases. Germline CDR1 SGHDT, CDR2 YYEEEE. Here the CDR3 DNA reads TGTGCCAGCCCCCGGCGAGTTGGACAGGCCTCCATCTATCTGGGCTACACCTTC. Translating it yields CASPRRVGQASIYLGYTF. Full variable domain (remainder filled in from reference TRBV5-6 and TRBJ1-2): DAGVTQSPTHLIKTRGQQVTLRCSPKSGHDTVSWYQQALGQGPQFIFQYYEEEERQRGNFPDRFSGHQFPNYSSELNVNALLLGDSALYLCASPRRVGQASIYLGYTFGSGTRLTVV.

This chain uses TRBV10-1 with TRBJ2-3; D is uncertain. With 7 bases removed from V and 4 bases from J, the gap between germline ends came to 12 bases. Germline V gene sequence: CDR1 WNHNN, CDR2 SYGVQD (reference sequence). This CDR3 is 13 amino acids long. In DNA form, the CDR3 reads TGCGCCAGCACAGGTGCGCCCCCAGATACGCAGTATTTT. Translated, it gives CASTGAPPDTQYF.